Shown below are 30 T cell receptor beta chains from a single sample sequenced in a study of T-cell memory formation after mild COVID-19. MiXCR was run by TCRdb on the 5' RACE reads, yielding one entry per CDR3 protein. This repertoire shows about 130,000 distinct CDR3 sequences, approximately 15% found once; its top ten account for approximately 15%. Sequences were obtained from PBMCs or a T cell subset sorted from them (not recorded which). The receptors were sampled from an adult woman who had mild COVID-19 (a few samples of this study predate the infection). Cell type and time point are not known.

The chain employs TRBV29-1 and TRBJ1-2; maybe TRBD1 (6 bases). CDR1 and CDR2 from the germline V gene are SQVTM and ANQGSEA. This CDR3 comprises 13 residues. With 4 bases removed from V and 3 bases from J, the gap between germline ends came to 12 bases. This CDR3 is CSVATGSDYGYTF. The CDR3 region has the DNA TGCAGCGTTGCAACAGGGTCAGACTATGGCTACACCTTC.

This clonotype showed up many times. The chain uses TRBV12-3 or TRBV12-4 and TRBJ2-5, with D perhaps TRBD2 (5 bases). The CDR3 length is 16 residues. Trimming removed 3 bases from V and 3 bases from J, with 17 bases in between. The CDR3 reads CASSFRASFPEETQYF. Here the CDR3 DNA reads TGTGCCAGCAGTTTTAGGGCTAGCTTCCCCGAAGAGACCCAGTACTTC.

The rearrangement links TRBV4-1 to TRBJ1-5; D uncertain. Per the germline V gene, CDR1 is MGHRA and CDR2 is YSYEKL. CDR3 size: 13 residues. V lost 1 base and J 7 bases, leaving 8 bases between the germline ends. CDR3 loop: CASSQVPGQPQHF. DNA for the CDR3: TGCGCCAGCAGCCAAGTCCCTGGACAGCCCCAGCATTTT.

This sequence joins TRBV27 and TRBJ2-2; D possibly corresponds to TRBD2 (7 bases). The germline V and J ends were trimmed by 4 bases and 6 bases, with 12 bases remaining between them. Germline CDR1 MNHEY, CDR2 SMNVEV (reference sequence). The CDR3 is 14 residues long. The DNA for the CDR3 is TGTGCCAGCAGTTACGGGGGGCCTTCCGGGGAGCTGTTTTTT. Its protein product is CASSYGGPSGELFF.

The chain uses TRBV4-2 and TRBJ1-5; D gene uncertain. Trimming pared 1 base from V and 5 bases from J, leaving 3 bases between. The germline V gene has CDR1 LGHNA and CDR2 YNFKEQ. CDR3 length: 12 residues. This chain's CDR3 is CASSQGDQPQHF. For the CDR3, the DNA is TGTGCCAGCAGCCAAGGAGATCAGCCCCAGCATTTT.

The chain uses TRBV9 and TRBJ2-1, with D perhaps matching TRBD2 (6 bases). The CDR3 extends over 22 amino acids. V lost 0 bases to trimming and J lost 4 bases, with 32 bases between them. Looked up from germline, CDR1 is SGDLS and CDR2 is YYNGEE. DNA for the CDR3: TGTGCCAGCAGCGTAGTCGGGGGACCTTCACGACGGGAACTGCCAACTTACAATGAGCAGTTCTTC. Translation: CASSVVGGPSRRELPTYNEQFF.

This clonotype was picked up a small number of times. The V call is TRBV7-6, the J call TRBJ2-2, with no clear D. CDR3 length equals 14 residues. V lost 0 bases to trimming and J lost 4 bases, with 6 bases between them. CDR1 and CDR2 (germline): SGHVS, FNYEAQ. Written as DNA, the CDR3 is TGTGCCAGCAGCTTAGCTGCCGGCACCGGGGAGCTGTTTTTT. It codes for CASSLAAGTGELFF.

This CDR3 is CASSETGANADEQFF. The CDR3 coding sequence is TGTGCCAGCAGCGAAACAGGGGCTAACGCGGATGAGCAGTTCTTC. The chain combines TRBV9 with TRBJ2-1, with TRBD1 matching over 7 bases. CDR1 and CDR2 from the germline V gene are SGDLS and YYNGEE. This CDR3 has 15 amino acids. V trimming: 3 bases; J trimming: 8 bases; junction bases outside the gene matches: 11.

This clonotype was seen more than once but under ten times. The chain recombines TRBV27 with TRBJ2-7, with D uncertain. The germline V gene has CDR1 MNHEY and CDR2 SMNVEV (reference sequence). The CDR3 totals 13 residues. Between the trimmed V and J ends, which lost 5 bases and 1 base, there was a span of 9 bases. The CDR3: CASSHGPSYEQYV. DNA for the CDR3: TGTGCCAGCAGTCACGGGCCATCCTACGAGCAGTACGTC.

The chain combines TRBV11-2 with TRBJ2-7; possible D gene TRBD2, 5 bases. CDR1 is SGHAT and CDR2 is FQNNGV in the germline V gene. The V end was cut by 0 bases, the J end by 4 bases, with 16 bases between. The CDR3 covers 16 residues. CDR3 DNA sequence: TGTGCCAGCAGCTTAGACTATGCGGTGAGGGCTTACGAGCAGTACTTC. Translation: CASSLDYAVRAYEQYF.

The chain has TRBV12-3 or TRBV12-4 and TRBJ1-2; no clear D gene. The ends were cut back, 6 bases at V and 1 base at J, with 15 bases in the middle. The CDR3 is 15 amino acids. The CDR3 reads CASRLGPRVNYGYTF. DNA for the CDR3: TGTGCCAGCAGACTCGGGCCCAGAGTTAACTATGGCTACACCTTC.

This chain joins TRBV7-2 and TRBJ2-1; 9 nucleotides align to TRBD1. The germline CDR1 and CDR2 sequences are SGHTA and FQGNSA. The junction had 7 bases not matched to a gene; V was cut back by 1 base and J by 6 bases. CDR3 size: 16 residues. The DNA of the CDR3 is TGTGCCAGCAGCTTAGGCGGACAGGGGATTCTCAATGAGCAGTTCTTC. Its protein product is CASSLGGQGILNEQFF.

V and J are TRBV7-9 and TRBJ2-1, with TRBD1 identical over 7 bases. The CDR3 is 11 amino acids. Germline assignment: CDR1 SEHNR and CDR2 FQNEAQ (reference sequence). V gave up 6 bases and J gave up 9 bases; unmatched junction bases: 2. The CDR3 region is CASRSGGEQFF. In DNA form, the CDR3 reads TGTGCCAGCAGATCAGGGGGTGAGCAGTTCTTC.

This clonotype has a handful of counts. The CDR3 here is CASSRKVAANEQFF. In nucleotides, the CDR3 is TGTGCCAGCAGCCGAAAGGTAGCGGCCAATGAGCAGTTCTTC. The chain joins TRBV11-2 to TRBJ2-1, with D possibly TRBD2 on 6 matching bases. CDR3 length: 14 residues. V dropped 5 bases and J dropped 6 bases, with 14 bases sitting between them. Germline assignment: CDR1 SGHAT and CDR2 FQNNGV.

CDR3 DNA: TGTGCCAGCAGCTCGGTCAACCCAGAGACCCAGTACTTC. Translation: CASSSVNPETQYF. The chain employs TRBV5-4 and TRBJ2-5; no reliable D call. CDR3 size: 13 residues. The V end lost 3 bases, the J end lost 4 bases, and 10 bases lay between the germline ends. The germline gives CDR1 SGHNT, CDR2 YYREEE (reference sequence).

This clonotype was observed at least ten times. The chain couples TRBV7-2 to TRBJ2-2; no clear D gene. Germline V gives CDR1 SGHTA, CDR2 FQGNSA. The CDR3 spans 12 residues. With 2 bases removed from V and 6 bases from J, the gap between germline ends came to 4 bases. In nucleotides, the CDR3 is TGTGCCAGCAGCTTACTTCCCGGGGAGCTGTTTTTT. Its translation is CASSLLPGELFF.

The chain is built from TRBV6-4 and TRBJ2-1, with D unresolved. V dropped 2 bases and J dropped 6 bases, with 11 bases sitting between them. Germline CDR1 and CDR2: MRHNA and SNTAGT. There are 14 residues in the CDR3. CDR3 in amino acids: CASSDGIAVNEQFF. The CDR3 DNA reads as TGTGCCAGCAGTGACGGGATAGCAGTCAATGAGCAGTTCTTC.

J is TRBJ1-2 and V is TRBV18; D ambiguous. Looked up from germline, CDR1 is KGHSH and CDR2 is LQKENI. The CDR3 has 15 amino acids. V gave up 4 bases and J gave up 3 bases, with 15 bases separating them. CDR3 bases: TGTGCCAGCTCACTAACCGGGCAGGCTCACTATGGCTACACCTTC. As protein: CASSLTGQAHYGYTF.

This clonotype occurred a few times. The chain carries TRBV7-6 and TRBJ2-1; D perhaps matches TRBD2 (5 bases). This CDR3 has 15 amino acids. Trimming removed 5 bases at V and 0 bases at J, with 11 bases between. Germline CDR1 SGHVS, CDR2 FNYEAQ. The chain's CDR3 is CASSHPRDSYNEQFF. For the CDR3, the DNA is TGTGCCAGCAGCCACCCCCGGGACTCCTACAATGAGCAGTTCTTC.

The chain joins TRBV6-5 to TRBJ2-5; the match to TRBD2 covers 8 bases. In germline, CDR1 is MNHEY, CDR2 SVGAGI. Trimming cost V 6 bases and J 4 bases; bases outside gene matches: 13. The CDR3 spans 16 residues. This CDR3 is CASSPGAGGHGETQYF. As DNA, the CDR3 is TGTGCCAGCAGCCCCGGGGCGGGAGGTCACGGAGAGACCCAGTACTTC.

The V and J genes are TRBV4-1 and TRBJ2-5; TRBD1 matches at 8 bases. This CDR3 has 16 amino acids. V was pared by 4 bases and J by 4 bases, with 11 bases of the junction left unmatched. Per germline, CDR1 MGHRA and CDR2 YSYEKL. The chain's CDR3 is CASSLSPFDRGETQYF. CDR3 DNA sequence: TGCGCCAGCAGCCTTAGCCCCTTCGACAGGGGAGAGACCCAGTACTTC.

The genes are TRBV6-6 and TRBJ1-1, with no clear D. Germline CDR1 reads MNHNY; CDR2 reads SVGAGI (reference sequence). Trimming removed 8 bases at V and 9 bases at J, with 19 bases between. This CDR3 is built from 13 residues. In DNA, the CDR3 is TGTGCCAGCTCCACTCGGGAGGCGACCAAAGCTTTCTTT. Protein product: CASSTREATKAFF.

This clonotype was picked up many times. The chain uses TRBV18 and TRBJ2-7, with 7 bases aligning to TRBD1. Germline lookup yields CDR1 KGHSH and CDR2 LQKENI. Germline trimming cut 3 bases from V and 0 bases from J; bases unmatched to any gene: 2. The CDR3 is 14 residues long. As DNA, the CDR3 is TGTGCCAGCTCACCGGGACAGAGCTCCTACGAGCAGTACTTC. Protein: CASSPGQSSYEQYF.

This clonotype was detected many times. The chain carries TRBV7-2 and TRBJ2-1; D call uncertain. The ends were cut back, 0 bases at V and 2 bases at J, with 8 bases in the middle. Germline lookup yields CDR1 SGHTA and CDR2 FQGNSA. The CDR3 is 15 residues long. Written as DNA, the CDR3 is TGTGCCAGCAGCTTAGCGGCAGGTACCTACAATGAGCAGTTCTTC. Amino acids: CASSLAAGTYNEQFF. The whole variable domain, remainder taken from reference TRBV7-2 and TRBJ2-1, is GAGVSQSPSNKVTEKGKDVELRCDPISGHTALYWYRQSLGQGLEFLIYFQGNSAPDKSGLPSDRFSAERTGGSVSTLTIQRTQQEDSAVYLCASSLAAGTYNEQFFGPGTRLTVL.

This clonotype was observed at least ten times. The rearrangement uses TRBV29-1 and TRBJ2-6; D is perhaps TRBD1 (6 bases). Germline CDR1 and CDR2: SQVTM and ANQGSEA. Trimming removed 4 bases from V and 0 bases from J, with 13 bases in between. CDR3 length: 16 residues. The CDR3 bases are TGCAGCGTTGCCCGGGACACCGACTCTGGGGCCAACGTCCTGACTTTC. Translated, it gives CSVARDTDSGANVLTF.

This clonotype was detected a few times. The V gene is TRBV4-2, the J gene TRBJ2-3; D gene ambiguous. This CDR3 has 12 residues. The ends were cut back, 1 base at V and 6 bases at J, with 5 bases in the middle. The V gene's germline CDR1 is LGHNA and CDR2 YNFKEQ. The CDR3 here is CASSQVGDTQYF. CDR3 coding DNA: TGTGCCAGCAGCCAAGTCGGGGATACGCAGTATTTT.

The table lists this clonotype with a few counts. This chain connects TRBV12-3 or TRBV12-4 to TRBJ2-5; D assignment may be TRBD1 or TRBD2 (6 bases each). V was cut by 8 bases and J by 3 bases, with 10 bases left in between. CDR3 length: 12 residues. The CDR3 reads CASGGLEETQYF. The CDR3 region has the DNA TGTGCCAGCGGGGGGCTGGAAGAGACCCAGTACTTC.

Notes on this clonotype: The junction does not match germline at one end; this may be a read error. The CDR3 DNA is TGCTCCAGCAGCTCTAGGACCGGCAGGGGGGCCAACGTCCTGACTTTC. This gives the protein CSSSSRTGRGANVLTF. The chain joins TRBV5-1 to TRBJ2-6, with D unclear. The CDR3 totals 16 residues. Germline V gene data show CDR1 as SGHRS and CDR2 as YFSETQ.

This clonotype was seen a few times. The genes are TRBV4-1 and TRBJ2-2, with D possibly TRBD1 on 5 matching bases. V dropped 3 bases and J dropped 6 bases, with 14 bases sitting between them. The CDR3 covers 15 residues. Germline CDR1 is MGHRA and CDR2 is YSYEKL. CDR3 sequence reads: CASSQTNQGPGELFF. Written as DNA, the CDR3 is TGCGCCAGCAGCCAGACCAACCAGGGCCCCGGGGAGCTGTTTTTT.

The table lists this clonotype with a few counts. CDR3 sequence (DNA): TGCAGCGTTGGGGAGGCAGGCGACTATGGCTACACCTTC. Translating it yields CSVGEAGDYGYTF. The chain links TRBV29-1 to TRBJ1-2; unclear D gene. CDR1 is SQVTM, CDR2 ANQGSEA, per germline. Deletions cut 4 bases from V and 3 bases from J, with 12 bases between. This CDR3 has 13 amino acids.